These T cell receptor beta chains were read from a single sample in a study of CD8 T cells in ankylosing spondylitis. TCRdb redid the calling of the 5' RACE reads with MiXCR, one entry per CDR3 protein. The data show about 210,000 distinct CDR3 sequences, with 7.3% seen just once and more than 13% held by the top ten. Sequencing was carried out using blood, either unsorted or a sorted T cell fraction (not recorded which). These receptors were collected from a male donor with ankylosing spondylitis. Both conserved end residues are part of each CDR3. Each record gives: J gene, V gene, D gene, CDR3 protein. A D gene is named only where the DNA matches it firmly.

J gene: TRBJ2-2
V gene: TRBV7-9
D gene: TRBD2
CDR3 protein: CASSSGLELLTGELFF

J gene: TRBJ2-2
V gene: TRBV29-1
D gene: .
CDR3 protein: CSAAGGLTGELFF

J gene: TRBJ1-5
V gene: TRBV30
D gene: .
CDR3 protein: CAWSVQGDQPQHF

J gene: TRBJ2-5
V gene: TRBV2
D gene: .
CDR3 protein: CASSEGASAQETQYF

J gene: TRBJ2-5
V gene: TRBV7-3
D gene: .
CDR3 protein: CASSLDSETQYF

J gene: TRBJ1-5
V gene: TRBV15
D gene: .
CDR3 protein: CATSRVQAYSNQPQHF

J gene: TRBJ1-5
V gene: TRBV6-6
D gene: .
CDR3 protein: CASSYVLTASNQPQHF

J gene: TRBJ2-1
V gene: TRBV4-1
D gene: .
CDR3 protein: CASSQGLGSANEQFF

J gene: TRBJ1-1
V gene: TRBV12-3/TRBV12-4
D gene: .
CDR3 protein: CASSYHRDTEAFF

J gene: TRBJ2-1
V gene: TRBV29-1
D gene: TRBD1
CDR3 protein: CSVYGTGESYNEQFF

J gene: TRBJ2-2
V gene: TRBV7-9
D gene: .
CDR3 protein: CASSVSGRNTGELFF

J gene: TRBJ1-1
V gene: TRBV29-1
D gene: .
CDR3 protein: CSVEDWENTEAFF

J gene: TRBJ2-2
V gene: TRBV12-3/TRBV12-4
D gene: .
CDR3 protein: CASSLGGSVTGELFF

J gene: TRBJ2-5
V gene: TRBV4-3
D gene: .
CDR3 protein: CASSQSSEGTGETQYF

J gene: TRBJ1-3
V gene: TRBV20-1
D gene: .
CDR3 protein: CSARLRGNTIYF